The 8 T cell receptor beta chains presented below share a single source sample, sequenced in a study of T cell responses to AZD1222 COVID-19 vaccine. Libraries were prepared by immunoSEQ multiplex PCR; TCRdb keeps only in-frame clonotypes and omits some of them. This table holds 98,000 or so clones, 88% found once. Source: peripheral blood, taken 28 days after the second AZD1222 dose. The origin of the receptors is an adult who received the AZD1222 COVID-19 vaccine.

CDR3 sequence reads: CATSDPTSPYNEQFF. Here the CDR3 DNA reads TGTGCCACCAGTGATCCGACTAGCCCTTACAATGAGCAGTTCTTC. The chain couples TRBV24-1 to TRBJ2-1, with TRBD2 matching over 7 bases. Germline CDR1 KGHDR, CDR2 SFDVKD. V trimming: 3 bases; J trimming: 4 bases; junction bases outside the gene matches: 5. The CDR3 sequence is 15 residues long.

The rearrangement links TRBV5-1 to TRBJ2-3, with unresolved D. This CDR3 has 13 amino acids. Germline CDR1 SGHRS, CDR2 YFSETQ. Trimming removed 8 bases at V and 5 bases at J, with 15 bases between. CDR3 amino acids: CARIVLNGDTQYF. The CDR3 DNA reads TGCGCCAGGATAGTTTTGAATGGAGATACGCAGTATTTT.

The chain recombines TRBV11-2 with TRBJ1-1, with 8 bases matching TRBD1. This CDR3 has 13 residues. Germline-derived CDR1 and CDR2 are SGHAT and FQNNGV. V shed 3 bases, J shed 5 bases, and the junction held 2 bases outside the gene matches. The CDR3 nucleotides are TGTGCCAGCAGCTTCGGACAGGGAACTGAAGCTTTCTTT. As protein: CASSFGQGTEAFF.

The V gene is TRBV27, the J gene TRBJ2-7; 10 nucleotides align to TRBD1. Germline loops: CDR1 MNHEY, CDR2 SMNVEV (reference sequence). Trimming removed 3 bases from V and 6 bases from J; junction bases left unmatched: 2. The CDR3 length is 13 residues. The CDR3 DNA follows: TGTGCCAGCAGTTTCGGGACAGGGGTCGAGCAGTACTTC. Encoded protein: CASSFGTGVEQYF.

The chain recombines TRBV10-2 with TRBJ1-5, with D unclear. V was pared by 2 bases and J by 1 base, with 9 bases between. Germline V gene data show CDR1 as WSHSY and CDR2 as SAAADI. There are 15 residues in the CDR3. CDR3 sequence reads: CASSEGYLSNQPQHF. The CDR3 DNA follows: TGCGCCAGCAGTGAGGGATACCTGAGCAATCAGCCCCAGCATTTT.

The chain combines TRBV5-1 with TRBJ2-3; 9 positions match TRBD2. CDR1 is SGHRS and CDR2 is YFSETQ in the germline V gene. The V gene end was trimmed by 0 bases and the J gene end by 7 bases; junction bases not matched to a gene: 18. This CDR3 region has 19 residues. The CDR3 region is CASSLEGSGSSLASNTQYF. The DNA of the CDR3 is TGCGCCAGCAGCTTGGAAGGTAGCGGGAGTTCACTAGCATCGAATACGCAGTATTTT.

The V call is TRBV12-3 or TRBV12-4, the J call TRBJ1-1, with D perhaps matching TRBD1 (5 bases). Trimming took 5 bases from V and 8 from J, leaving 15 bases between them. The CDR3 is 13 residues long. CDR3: CASSPGTWPEAFF. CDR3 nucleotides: TGTGCCAGCAGTCCGGGGACCTGGCCCGAAGCTTTCTTT.

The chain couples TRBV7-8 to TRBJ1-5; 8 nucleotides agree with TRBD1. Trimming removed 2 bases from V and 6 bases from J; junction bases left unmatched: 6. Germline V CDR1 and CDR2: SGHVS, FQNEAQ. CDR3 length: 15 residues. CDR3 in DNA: TGTGCCAGCAGCTTAAGACAGGGGTCGGGTCAGCCCCAGCATTTT. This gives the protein CASSLRQGSGQPQHF.